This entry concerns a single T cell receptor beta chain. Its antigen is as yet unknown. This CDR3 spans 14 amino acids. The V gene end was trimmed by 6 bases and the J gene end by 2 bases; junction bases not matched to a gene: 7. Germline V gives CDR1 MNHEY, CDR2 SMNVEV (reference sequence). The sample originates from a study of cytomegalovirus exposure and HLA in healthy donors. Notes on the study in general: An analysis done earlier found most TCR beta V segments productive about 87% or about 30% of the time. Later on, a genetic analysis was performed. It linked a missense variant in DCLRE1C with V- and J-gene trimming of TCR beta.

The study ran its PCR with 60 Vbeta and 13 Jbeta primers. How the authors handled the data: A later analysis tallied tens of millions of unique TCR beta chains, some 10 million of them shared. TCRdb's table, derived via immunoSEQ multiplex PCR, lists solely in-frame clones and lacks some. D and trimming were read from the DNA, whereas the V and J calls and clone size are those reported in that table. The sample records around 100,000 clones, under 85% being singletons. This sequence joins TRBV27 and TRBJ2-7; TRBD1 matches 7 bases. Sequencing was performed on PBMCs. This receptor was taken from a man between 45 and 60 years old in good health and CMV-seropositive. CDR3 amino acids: CASRPGGPPYEQYF. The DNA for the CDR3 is TGTGCCAGCAGACCAGGGGGACCCCCCTACGAGCAGTACTTC.